This TCR beta chain was identified during a study of T cells after yellow fever vaccination. This clonotype came up a few times. This CDR3 region has 17 residues. Germline-derived CDR1 and CDR2 are SGHKS and YYEKEE (reference sequence). V was clipped by 2 bases and J by 8 bases; unmatched bases: 8. TCRdb re-called the 5' RACE reads through MiXCR, storing one row per CDR3 protein. The data contain about 210,000 distinct CDR3 sequences, approximately 6.7% of them singletons. This TCR came from a man aged 25-40 years who received the YFV17D yellow fever vaccine. The rearrangement joins TRBV5-5 to TRBJ2-1, with TRBD2 identical over 15 bases. The sequences come from CD4+ T cells sorted from PBMCs, collected on the day of the yellow fever booster vaccination. CDR3 sequence reads: CASSFPGTSGRSYEQFF. CDR3 nucleotides: TGTGCCAGCAGCTTCCCCGGGACTAGCGGGAGGAGCTATGAGCAGTTCTTC.